This T cell receptor beta chain was found in a study of blood T cell repertoires in COVID-19. The CDR3 runs to 14 residues. Trimming removed 0 bases at V and 8 bases at J, with 13 bases between. Germline V CDR1 and CDR2: MNHNY, SVGAGI (reference sequence). Sequencing was performed with immunoSEQ multiplex PCR; in TCRdb, only in-frame clones are kept and a portion is missing. This sample has about 150,000 clones; about 89% occur once, and the top ten carry approximately 2.8%. This sequence joins TRBV6-6 and TRBJ1-2; D perhaps matches TRBD1 (5 bases). The source material was peripheral blood. The TCR sequence derives from a man aged 60 to 75 with acute or convalescent COVID-19. The CDR3 loop is CASSYSGGVRGYTF. CDR3 DNA: TGTGCCAGCAGTTACTCTGGGGGGGTAAGGGGCTACACCTTC.